This TCR beta chain was profiled in a study of beta chain features in type 1 diabetes. Sequenced material consisted of expressed TCRB transcripts (all of the isolated RNA was reverse transcribed). Generated by immunoSEQ multiplex PCR, the TCRdb table keeps only in-frame clones and is missing some. Altogether a few hundred thousand clones are present, around 13% being singletons, with the ten largest covering 0.019%. Study-wide results and limits: Patients with Type 1 diabetes showed moderately but significantly shorter TCRB CDR3s in all four CD4+ subsets.

The length of the CDR3 is 13 residues. V gave up 0 bases and J gave up 6 bases, with 7 bases separating them. Per the germline V gene, CDR1 is SGHRS and CDR2 is YFSETQ. As to this clone: What it binds is not known.

The sequenced sample consisted of naive CD4+ T cells from blood. The V call is TRBV5-1, the J call TRBJ2-1, with unresolved D. The receptor was isolated from a man aged 30 to 39 with type 1 diabetes. The DNA of the CDR3 is TGCGCCAGCAGCTTGGGGCAGGTCAATGAGCAGTTCTTC. Encoded protein: CASSLGQVNEQFF.